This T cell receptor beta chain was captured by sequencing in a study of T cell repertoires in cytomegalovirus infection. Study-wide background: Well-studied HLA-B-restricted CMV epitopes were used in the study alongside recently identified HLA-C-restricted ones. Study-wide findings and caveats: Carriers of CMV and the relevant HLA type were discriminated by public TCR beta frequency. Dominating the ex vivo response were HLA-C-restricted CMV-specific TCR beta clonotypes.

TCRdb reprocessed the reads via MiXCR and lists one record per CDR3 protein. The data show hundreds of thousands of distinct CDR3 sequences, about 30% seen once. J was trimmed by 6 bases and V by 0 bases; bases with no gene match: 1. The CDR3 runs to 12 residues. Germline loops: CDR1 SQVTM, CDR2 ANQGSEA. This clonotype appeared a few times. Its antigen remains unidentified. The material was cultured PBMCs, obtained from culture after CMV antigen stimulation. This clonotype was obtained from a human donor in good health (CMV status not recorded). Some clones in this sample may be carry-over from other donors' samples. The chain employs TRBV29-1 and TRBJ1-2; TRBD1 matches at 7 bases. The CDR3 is CSVEEDRDGYTF. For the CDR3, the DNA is TGCAGCGTTGAAGAAGACAGGGATGGCTACACCTTC.